Below are 28 T cell receptor beta chains sequenced from a single sample in a study of identical twins. TCRdb reprocessed the 5' RACE reads with MiXCR, giving one entry per CDR3 protein. Of roughly 240,000 distinct CDR3 sequences in the sample, roughly 7% were seen once. The sample was also reused in another study, on yellow fever vaccine responses in identical twins.

Input material: memory (CD45RO+) T cells sorted from blood. These receptors came from a woman aged 18-29 years in good health.

In this sample, this clonotype turned up many times. The chain carries TRBV5-1 and TRBJ2-7; D remains ambiguous. V gave up 0 bases and J gave up 3 bases, with 7 bases separating them. The CDR3 loop spans 13 amino acids. Germline loops: CDR1 SGHRS, CDR2 YFSETQ. The CDR3 DNA reads as TGCGCCAGCAGCTTGGCCGCCGGCTACGAGCAGTACTTC. Translation gives CASSLAAGYEQYF.

This chain uses TRBV27 with TRBJ1-5; TRBD1 matches 8 bases. V gave up 0 bases and J gave up 0 bases; unmatched junction bases: 1. The CDR3 runs to 16 residues. The germline V gene has CDR1 MNHEY and CDR2 SMNVEV (reference sequence). This chain's CDR3 is CASSLSGQASNQPQHF. The DNA for the CDR3 is TGTGCCAGCAGTTTATCGGGACAGGCTAGCAATCAGCCCCAGCATTTT.

This clonotype was recorded many times. The chain links TRBV5-1 to TRBJ2-1, with D perhaps TRBD1 (6 bases). The CDR3 has 18 amino acids. The ends were cut back, 4 bases at V and 2 bases at J, with 22 bases in the middle. Germline CDR1 reads SGHRS; CDR2 reads YFSETQ. CDR3 nucleotides: TGCGCCAGCAGCATACGGGAACAGGGATCAGGTCCCTACAATGAGCAGTTCTTC. It specifies CASSIREQGSGPYNEQFF.

This chain links TRBV12-3 or TRBV12-4 with TRBJ2-5; 7 bases are a match to TRBD1. The CDR3 extends over 15 amino acids. J was trimmed by 4 bases and V by 5 bases; bases with no gene match: 10. This CDR3 reads CASSVGATGTETQYF. The CDR3 DNA reads TGTGCCAGCAGTGTGGGGGCGACAGGGACAGAGACCCAGTACTTC.

This clonotype showed up just a few times. The V call is TRBV28, the J call TRBJ1-5; D is ambiguous. Trimming removed 4 bases from V and 5 bases from J, with 12 bases in between. CDR1 is MDHEN, CDR2 SYDVKM, per germline. This CDR3 comprises 14 residues. This chain's CDR3 is CASSSGGLDQPQHF. The CDR3 coding sequence is TGTGCCAGCAGTTCGGGAGGACTGGATCAGCCCCAGCATTTT.

This clonotype was detected only a few times. V gene TRBV20-1 combines with J gene TRBJ2-1; 11 bases are shared with TRBD2. V lost 5 bases, J lost 3 bases, and 3 bases stayed unmatched. The CDR3 has 14 amino acids. Germline V CDR1 and CDR2: DFQATT, SNEGSKA (reference sequence). CDR3 sequence: CSAWLAGGYNEQFF. In DNA form, the CDR3 reads TGCAGTGCTTGGCTAGCGGGAGGCTACAATGAGCAGTTCTTC.

V and J are TRBV18 and TRBJ2-7; no definite D call. The CDR3 is made up of 14 amino acids. V was shortened by 2 bases and J by 0 bases, with 8 bases between the two germline ends. From germline, CDR1 is KGHSH and CDR2 LQKENI. CDR3 residues: CASSPDFGSYEQYF. The CDR3 DNA reads as TGTGCCAGCTCACCAGATTTCGGCTCCTACGAGCAGTACTTC.

This clonotype came up a few times. V and J are TRBV12-3 or TRBV12-4 and TRBJ1-2, with TRBD1 matching over 7 bases. The CDR3 length is 17 residues. J was trimmed by 3 bases and V by 0 bases; bases with no gene match: 10. CDR3 loop: CASSLALGQSFYYGYTF. CDR3 nucleotide sequence: TGTGCCAGCAGTTTAGCGCTGGGACAGAGCTTTTACTATGGCTACACCTTC.

This clonotype was counted only a few times. The gene calls are TRBV6-1 and TRBJ2-1; the D gene is possibly TRBD2 (6 bases). Germline CDR1 is MNHNS and CDR2 is SASEGT. Trimming pared 6 bases from V and 10 bases from J, leaving 19 bases between. The CDR3 is 14 amino acids. DNA for the CDR3: TGTGCCAGCAGCCGTACGGGAGACCCCCGGGAGCAGTTCTTC. Its translation: CASSRTGDPREQFF.

This clonotype was counted many times. The rearrangement uses TRBV25-1 and TRBJ2-7; D is possibly TRBD1 or TRBD2 (5 bases each). V lost 8 bases and J lost 3, with 11 bases in between. This CDR3 comprises 12 residues. Germline V lookup: CDR1 MGHDK, CDR2 SYGVNS. This CDR3 is CASALGVYEQYF. For the CDR3, the DNA is TGTGCCAGCGCCCTGGGGGTCTACGAGCAGTACTTC.

The chain has TRBV12-3 or TRBV12-4 and TRBJ2-5, with D tentatively TRBD1 (5 bases). The V gene lost 3 bases and the J gene lost 9 bases, with 17 bases spanning the gap. The CDR3 loop spans 14 amino acids. The CDR3 here is CASSFKGPAFPQYF. CDR3 coding DNA: TGTGCCAGCAGTTTTAAGGGGCCCGCCTTCCCCCAGTACTTC.

This clonotype was seen many times. J is TRBJ1-2 and V is TRBV12-3 or TRBV12-4; D is possibly TRBD1 (6 bases). The CDR3 runs 14 residues. Trimming left V 6 bases short and J 5 bases short, with 16 bases between. The CDR3: CASSLQGGLYGYTF. CDR3 nucleotide sequence: TGTGCCAGCAGCCTACAGGGTGGGTTGTATGGCTACACCTTC.

The chain uses TRBV7-3 and TRBJ2-1; no clear D gene. Germline V CDR1 and CDR2: SGHTA, FQGTGA. V was shortened by 2 bases and J by 7 bases, with 15 bases between the two germline ends. The CDR3 runs to 15 residues. The CDR3 bases are TGTGCCAGCAGCTTATTGAGCTGGGGATTAAATGAGCAGTTCTTC. This codes for CASSLLSWGLNEQFF.

The J gene is TRBJ1-1, the V gene TRBV5-1; D is unresolved. V shed 0 bases and J shed 0 bases, with 6 bases lying between them. The CDR3 has 14 residues. Germline CDR1 and CDR2: SGHRS and YFSETQ. The CDR3 region is CASSLAALNTEAFF. DNA for the CDR3: TGCGCCAGCAGCTTGGCGGCATTGAACACTGAAGCTTTCTTT.

This clonotype showed up many times. The rearrangement joins TRBV9 to TRBJ1-1, with TRBD1 as a possible D gene (5 bases). The CDR3 is 14 amino acids. Germline CDR1 reads SGDLS; CDR2 reads YYNGEE. Between the trimmed V and J ends, which lost 0 bases and 1 base, there was a span of 7 bases. CDR3 sequence: CASSVAGGNTEAFF. The CDR3 DNA reads TGTGCCAGCAGCGTAGCCGGGGGGAACACTGAAGCTTTCTTT.

The V gene is TRBV15, the J gene TRBJ2-1, with TRBD1 matching 7 bases. The germline V gene has CDR1 LNHNV and CDR2 YYDKDF (reference sequence). This CDR3 has 15 residues. Losses at the gene ends were 1 base for V and 4 bases for J; bases not matched to a gene: 4. The CDR3 spells CATSRAGTEYNEQFF. The CDR3 coding sequence is TGTGCCACCAGCAGAGCCGGGACAGAGTACAATGAGCAGTTCTTC.

V gene TRBV20-1 combines with J gene TRBJ2-1, with 7 bases lining up with TRBD2. Germline V gene data show CDR1 as DFQATT and CDR2 as SNEGSKA (reference sequence). Trimming removed 1 base from V and 7 bases from J; junction bases left unmatched: 19. This CDR3 contains 18 residues. Here the CDR3 reads CSARGMEGWATSRNEQFF. CDR3 sequence (DNA): TGCAGTGCTAGAGGAATGGAAGGATGGGCGACTAGCCGGAATGAGCAGTTCTTC.

The chain employs TRBV7-3 and TRBJ2-2; D is perhaps TRBD2 (7 bases). Germline V gene lookup returns CDR1 SGHTA and CDR2 FQGTGA. V gave up 8 bases and J gave up 5 bases, with 12 bases separating them. The CDR3 length is 13 residues. The CDR3 reads CASARGGTGELFF. As DNA, the CDR3 is TGTGCCAGCGCAAGGGGGGGGACCGGGGAGCTGTTTTTT.

The chain uses TRBV4-2 and TRBJ1-2; the match to TRBD1 covers 8 bases. Germline CDR1 and CDR2: LGHNA and YNFKEQ. The CDR3 runs to 15 residues. J was trimmed by 6 bases and V by 3 bases; bases with no gene match: 9. The CDR3 here is CASSQDREDLDGYTF. The CDR3, as DNA: TGTGCCAGCAGCCAGGACAGGGAAGACCTCGATGGCTACACCTTC.

This clonotype has a count of ten or more. This chain connects TRBV12-3 or TRBV12-4 to TRBJ2-5; D is possibly TRBD2 (7 bases). This CDR3 comprises 15 residues. V lost 2 bases and J lost 4, with 14 bases in between. The CDR3 here is CASSLYWRGRETQYF. As DNA, the CDR3 is TGTGCCAGCAGTTTATATTGGCGGGGGCGAGAGACCCAGTACTTC.

Ten or more counts support this clonotype. The chain employs TRBV6-1 and TRBJ2-1; possible D gene TRBD2, 5 bases. The CDR3 totals 16 residues. Germline assignment: CDR1 MNHNS and CDR2 SASEGT. The V end lost 6 bases, the J end lost 2 bases, and 17 bases lay between the germline ends. CDR3 region: CASSATGIPPYNEQFF. The DNA of the CDR3 is TGTGCCAGCAGCGCAACCGGGATCCCCCCCTACAATGAGCAGTTCTTC.

This clonotype turned up a few times. The chain carries TRBV20-1 and TRBJ2-1, with TRBD2 matching 7 bases. V gave up 6 bases and J gave up 8 bases; unmatched junction bases: 16. CDR3 size: 15 residues. Germline V lookup: CDR1 DFQATT, CDR2 SNEGSKA (reference sequence). The CDR3 nucleotides read TGCAGTGCAATCTCGTCCCCAGCGGGGTTCTATGAGCAGTTCTTC. This encodes CSAISSPAGFYEQFF.

This chain connects TRBV5-1 to TRBJ2-3, with 7 bases lining up with TRBD1. Germline V gives CDR1 SGHRS, CDR2 YFSETQ. With 4 bases clipped from V and 2 bases from J, the junction kept 4 bases outside the gene matches. The CDR3 loop spans 14 amino acids. CDR3 sequence reads: CASSVGQNTDTQYF. The CDR3 DNA follows: TGCGCCAGCAGCGTGGGACAGAACACAGATACGCAGTATTTT. Filled out from reference TRBV5-1 and TRBJ2-3, the complete variable domain reads KAGVTQTPRYLIKTRGQQVTLSCSPISGHRSVSWYQQTPGQGLQFLFEYFSETQRNKGNFPGRFSGRQFSNSRSEMNVSTLELGDSALYLCASSVGQNTDTQYFGPGTRLTVL.

This clonotype has just a few counts. CDR3 residues: CSARQATNEKLFF. The CDR3 nucleotides are TGCAGTGCTAGGCAAGCGACAAATGAAAAACTGTTTTTT. The V gene is TRBV20-1, the J gene TRBJ1-4; D unclear. Trimming cost V 3 bases and J 5 bases, with 10 bases left between them. From germline, CDR1 is DFQATT and CDR2 SNEGSKA (reference sequence). This CDR3 spans 13 amino acids.

This chain joins TRBV20-1 and TRBJ2-3; D gene unclear. The germline gives CDR1 DFQATT, CDR2 SNEGSKA (reference sequence). This CDR3 contains 13 residues. Trimming stripped 6 bases from V and 4 bases from J, with 14 bases between. CDR3 protein: CSADPQNPDTQYF. CDR3 nucleotide sequence: TGCAGTGCCGACCCACAAAACCCAGATACGCAGTATTTT.

The table lists this clonotype with a few counts. The chain joins TRBV18 to TRBJ2-2, with TRBD1 identical over 11 bases. V gave up 2 bases and J gave up 3 bases; unmatched junction bases: 5. The germline V gene encodes CDR1 KGHSH and CDR2 LQKENI. The CDR3 spans 17 residues. CDR3 coding DNA: TGTGCCAGCTCACCATCGGACAGGGGGCGCGACACCGGGGAGCTGTTTTTT. Amino acid sequence: CASSPSDRGRDTGELFF. The full variable domain, completed using reference TRBV18 and TRBJ2-2, is NAGVMQNPRHLVRRRGQEARLRCSPMKGHSHVYWYRQLPEEGLKFMVYLQKENIIDESGMPKERFSAEFPKEGPSILRIQQVVRGDSAAYFCASSPSDRGRDTGELFFGEGSRLTVL.

There are a few counts of this clonotype. The gene calls are TRBV6-1 and TRBJ2-7; maybe TRBD2 (7 bases). From germline, CDR1 is MNHNS and CDR2 SASEGT. V was clipped by 5 bases and J by 2 bases, with 16 bases between them. The CDR3 runs to 15 residues. This CDR3 reads CASSPAGAGAYEQYF. The CDR3 DNA sequence: TGTGCCAGCAGTCCCGCGGGGGCGGGAGCCTACGAGCAGTACTTC.

The sample holds a few counts of this clonotype. The V gene is TRBV28, the J gene TRBJ2-2, with TRBD2 matching over 14 bases. Germline V CDR1 and CDR2: MDHEN, SYDVKM. The CDR3 is 16 amino acids. V shed 6 bases, J shed 9 bases, and the junction held 9 bases outside the gene matches. The DNA for the CDR3 is TGTGCCAGCAGGTCGGGACTAGCGGGAGTAGCGCGGGAGCTGTTTTTT. Protein product: CASRSGLAGVARELFF.